This T cell receptor beta chain was sequenced for a study of cytomegalovirus exposure and HLA in healthy donors. On the study more broadly: Among the 300 to 500 donors who were genotyped, approximately 84% fell in the genetic ancestry cluster that is associated with self-reported Caucasian donors. Overall study results and limits: Association of roughly 17,000 TCR beta sequences with HLA alleles was found at 0.05 false discovery rate in a later analysis.

About this clone itself: Its antigen is undetermined.

In the PCR, 60 Vbeta and 13 Jbeta primers were used. Libraries were prepared by immunoSEQ multiplex PCR; TCRdb keeps only in-frame clonotypes and omits some of them. In the table there are roughly 120,000 clones, approximately 80% of which are singletons. This CDR3 has 15 amino acids. Germline V gene lookup returns CDR1 MDHEN and CDR2 SYDVKM. With V trimmed by 4 bases and J by 11 bases, 14 bases remained unmatched. The V gene is TRBV28, the J gene TRBJ2-7; TRBD1 matches 10 bases. Material for sequencing was PBMCs. This sequence originates from a man in his fifties in good health and CMV-seronegative. The DNA for the CDR3 is TGTGCCAGCAGTTCTCTGGGACAGGGGTTGTTTGATGAGTACTTC. Protein sequence: CASSSLGQGLFDEYF.